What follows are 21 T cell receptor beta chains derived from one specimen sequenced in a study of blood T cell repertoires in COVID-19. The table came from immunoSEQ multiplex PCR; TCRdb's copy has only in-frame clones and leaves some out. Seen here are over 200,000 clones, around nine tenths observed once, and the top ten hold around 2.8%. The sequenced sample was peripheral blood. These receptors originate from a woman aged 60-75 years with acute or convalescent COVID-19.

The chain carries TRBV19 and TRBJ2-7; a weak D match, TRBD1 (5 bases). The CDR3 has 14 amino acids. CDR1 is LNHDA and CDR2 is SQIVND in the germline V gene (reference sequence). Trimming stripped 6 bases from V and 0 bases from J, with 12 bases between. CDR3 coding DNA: TGTGCCAGTAGAACAGGTCCAAGCTCCTACGAGCAGTACTTC. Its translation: CASRTGPSSYEQYF.

The CDR3 here is CASSLQGASDTEAFF. Written as DNA, the CDR3 is TGTGCCAGCAGCTTGCAGGGGGCGTCGGACACTGAAGCTTTCTTT. The chain uses TRBV5-5 and TRBJ1-1; TRBD1 aligns across 8 bases. V gave up 1 base and J gave up 3 bases; unmatched junction bases: 5. Germline-derived CDR1 and CDR2 are SGHKS and YYEKEE (reference sequence). The CDR3 length is 15 residues.

This CDR3 reads CASSGASSGANVLTF. The CDR3 DNA sequence: TGTGCCAGTAGTGGCGCTAGCTCTGGGGCCAACGTCCTGACTTTC. This chain links TRBV19 with TRBJ2-6, with D hard to call. The ends were cut back, 5 bases at V and 0 bases at J, with 8 bases in the middle. The germline gives CDR1 LNHDA, CDR2 SQIVND (reference sequence). This CDR3 region has 15 residues.

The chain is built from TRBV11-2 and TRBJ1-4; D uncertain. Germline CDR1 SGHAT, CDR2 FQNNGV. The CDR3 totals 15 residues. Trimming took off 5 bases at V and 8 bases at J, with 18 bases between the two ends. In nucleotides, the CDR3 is TGTGCCAGCAGCCCCGGGAAACGCTTCACCGAAAAACTGTTTTTT. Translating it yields CASSPGKRFTEKLFF.

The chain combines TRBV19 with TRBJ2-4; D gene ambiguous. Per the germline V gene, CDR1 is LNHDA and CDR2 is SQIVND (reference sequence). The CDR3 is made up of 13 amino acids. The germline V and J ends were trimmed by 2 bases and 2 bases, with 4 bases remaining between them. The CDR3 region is CASSIQSKNIQYF. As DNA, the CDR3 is TGTGCCAGTAGTATACAATCCAAAAACATTCAGTACTTC.

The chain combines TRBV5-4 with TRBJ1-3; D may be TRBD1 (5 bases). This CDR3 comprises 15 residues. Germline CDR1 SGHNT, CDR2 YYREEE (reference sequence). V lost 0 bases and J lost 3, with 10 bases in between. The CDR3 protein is CASSLDQGSGNTIYF. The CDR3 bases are TGTGCCAGCAGCTTGGACCAGGGTAGTGGAAACACCATATATTTT.

In nucleotides, the CDR3 is TGTGCCAGCACCCCGAGGGATCAGCCCCAGCATTTT. Protein sequence: CASTPRDQPQHF. The chain joins TRBV5-5 to TRBJ1-5; D is unresolved. The germline V gene has CDR1 SGHKS and CDR2 YYEKEE (reference sequence). This CDR3 region has 12 residues. Trimming shortened V by 6 bases and J by 5 bases, and 9 bases separated the two germline ends.

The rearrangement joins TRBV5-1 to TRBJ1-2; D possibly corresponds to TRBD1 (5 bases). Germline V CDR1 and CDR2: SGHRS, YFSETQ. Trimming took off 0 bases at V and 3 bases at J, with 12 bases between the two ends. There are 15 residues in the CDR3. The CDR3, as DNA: TGCGCCAGCAGCTTGGATGGAGCGGGGGACTATGGCTACACCTTC. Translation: CASSLDGAGDYGYTF.

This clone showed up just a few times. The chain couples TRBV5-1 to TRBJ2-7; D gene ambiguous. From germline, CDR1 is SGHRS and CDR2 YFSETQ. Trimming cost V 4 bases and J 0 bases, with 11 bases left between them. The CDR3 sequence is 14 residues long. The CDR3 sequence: CASSPQVSSYEQYF. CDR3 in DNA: TGCGCCAGCAGCCCGCAGGTAAGCTCCTACGAGCAGTACTTC.

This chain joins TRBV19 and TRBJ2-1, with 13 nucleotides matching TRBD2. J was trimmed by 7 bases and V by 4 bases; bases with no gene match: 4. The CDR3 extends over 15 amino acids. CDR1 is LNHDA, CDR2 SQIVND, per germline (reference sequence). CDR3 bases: TGTGCCAGTAGTACCGGGACTAGCGGGAAGAATGAGCAGTTCTTC. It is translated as CASSTGTSGKNEQFF. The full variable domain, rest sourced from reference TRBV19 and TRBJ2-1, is DGGITQSPKYLFRKEGQNVTLSCEQNLNHDAMYWYRQDPGQGLRLIYYSQIVNDFQKGDIAEGYSVSREKKESFPLTVTSAQKNPTAFYLCASSTGTSGKNEQFFGPGTRLTVL.

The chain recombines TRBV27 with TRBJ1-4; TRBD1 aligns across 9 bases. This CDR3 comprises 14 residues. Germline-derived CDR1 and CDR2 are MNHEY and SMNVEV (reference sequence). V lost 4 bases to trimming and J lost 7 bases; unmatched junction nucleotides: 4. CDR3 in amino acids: CASSWGQGGEKLFF. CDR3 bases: TGTGCCAGCAGTTGGGGACAGGGTGGTGAAAAACTGTTTTTT. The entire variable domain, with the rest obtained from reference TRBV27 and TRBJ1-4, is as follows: EAQVTQNPRYLITVTGKKLTVTCSQNMNHEYMSWYRQDPGLGLRQIYYSMNVEVTDKGDVPEGYKVSRKEKRNFPLILESPSPNQTSLYFCASSWGQGGEKLFFGSGTQLSVL.

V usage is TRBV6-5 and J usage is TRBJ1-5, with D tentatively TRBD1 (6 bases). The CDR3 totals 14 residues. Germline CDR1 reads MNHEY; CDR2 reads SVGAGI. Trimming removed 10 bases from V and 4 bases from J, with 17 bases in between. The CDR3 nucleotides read TGTGCCACCGCCCCGAGGGGGATAAATCAGCCCCAGCATTTT. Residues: CATAPRGINQPQHF.

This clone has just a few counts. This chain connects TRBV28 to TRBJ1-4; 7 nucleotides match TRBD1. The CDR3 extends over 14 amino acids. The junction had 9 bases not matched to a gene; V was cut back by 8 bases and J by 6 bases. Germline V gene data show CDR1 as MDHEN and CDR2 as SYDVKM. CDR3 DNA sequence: TGTGCCAGCCTAGAACAGGGGTGGGATGAAAAACTGTTTTTT. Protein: CASLEQGWDEKLFF.

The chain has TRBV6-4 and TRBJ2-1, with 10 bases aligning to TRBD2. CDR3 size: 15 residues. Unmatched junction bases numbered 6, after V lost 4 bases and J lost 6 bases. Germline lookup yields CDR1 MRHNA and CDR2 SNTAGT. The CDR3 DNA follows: TGTGCCAGCAGTGTCCGACTAGCGGGCAGCAATGAGCAGTTCTTC. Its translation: CASSVRLAGSNEQFF.

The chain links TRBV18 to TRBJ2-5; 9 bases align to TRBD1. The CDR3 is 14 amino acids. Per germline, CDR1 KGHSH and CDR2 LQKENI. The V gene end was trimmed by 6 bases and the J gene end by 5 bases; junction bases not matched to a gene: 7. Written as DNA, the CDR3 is TGTGCCAGCTCGTGGACAGGGGCGAGGGAGACCCAGTACTTC. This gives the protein CASSWTGARETQYF.

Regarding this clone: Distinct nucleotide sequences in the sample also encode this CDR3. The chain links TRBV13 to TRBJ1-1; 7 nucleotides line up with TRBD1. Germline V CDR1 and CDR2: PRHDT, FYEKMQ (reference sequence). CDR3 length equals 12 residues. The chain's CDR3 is CATGLMNTEAFF. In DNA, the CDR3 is TGTGCGACAGGGCTCATGAACACTGAAGCTTTCTTT.

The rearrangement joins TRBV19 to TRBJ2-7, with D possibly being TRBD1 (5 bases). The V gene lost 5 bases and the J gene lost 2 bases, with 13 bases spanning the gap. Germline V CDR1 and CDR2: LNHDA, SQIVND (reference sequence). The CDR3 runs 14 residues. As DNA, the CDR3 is TGTGCCAGTAGTCTCGACAGTTTTACCTACGAGCAGTACTTC. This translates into CASSLDSFTYEQYF.

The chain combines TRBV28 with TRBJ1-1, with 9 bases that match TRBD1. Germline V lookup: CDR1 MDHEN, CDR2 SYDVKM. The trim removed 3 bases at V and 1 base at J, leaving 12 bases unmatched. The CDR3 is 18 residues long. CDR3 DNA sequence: TGTGCCAGCAGTTTGGCGGCAACAGGGGGCGTTTGGAACACTGAAGCTTTCTTT. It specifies CASSLAATGGVWNTEAFF. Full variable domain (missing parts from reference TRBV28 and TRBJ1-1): DVKVTQSSRYLVKRTGEKVFLECVQDMDHENMFWYRQDPGLGLRLIYFSYDVKMKEKGDIPEGYSVSREKKERFSLILESASTNQTSMYLCASSLAATGGVWNTEAFFGQGTRLTVV.

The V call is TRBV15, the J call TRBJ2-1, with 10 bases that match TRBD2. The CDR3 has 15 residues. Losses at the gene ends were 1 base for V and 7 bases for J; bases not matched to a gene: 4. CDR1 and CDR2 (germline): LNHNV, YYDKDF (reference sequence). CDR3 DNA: TGTGCCACCAGCAGAGGAGGTAGCGGGAGGAATGAGCAGTTCTTC. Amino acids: CATSRGGSGRNEQFF.

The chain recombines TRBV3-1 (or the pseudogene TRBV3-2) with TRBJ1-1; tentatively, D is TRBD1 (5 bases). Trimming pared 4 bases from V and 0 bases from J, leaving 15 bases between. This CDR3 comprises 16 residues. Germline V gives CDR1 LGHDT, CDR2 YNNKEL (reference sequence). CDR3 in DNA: TGTGCCAGCAGCCCCAGGGATTGGTACATGAACACTGAAGCTTTCTTT. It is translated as CASSPRDWYMNTEAFF.

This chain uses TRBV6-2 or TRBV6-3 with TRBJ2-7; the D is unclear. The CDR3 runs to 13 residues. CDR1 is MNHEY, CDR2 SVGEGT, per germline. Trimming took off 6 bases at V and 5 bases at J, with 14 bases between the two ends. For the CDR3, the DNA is TGTGCCAGCAGCCTCGACACTTTACACGAGCAGTACTTC. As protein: CASSLDTLHEQYF.